What follows describes a single TCR beta chain. The specificity of this receptor is unknown. Base-call qualities are not available, and no considerably larger clone is one nucleotide away. This sample was taken from a study of blood T cell repertoires in COVID-19 (dated by TCRdb to between 2020 and 2021). Background on the whole study: The collaborator samples originated in the United States, Italy and Spain and spanned the acute and convalescent phases of COVID-19. The sample metadata nearly always contained a de-identified subject ID, COVID-19 status, age in years and sex. Deeply sampled blood TCRbeta repertoires from subjects exposed to, actively infected with, or recovered from COVID-19 were included in the dataset. The repertoires were made available in a free public database intended to serve as a resource for research on the immune response to SARS-CoV-2. The prospective study material was composed of cDNA or gDNA derived from T cells, B-cell-depleted T cells, or PBMCs. The samples were drawn from two sources: the first 160 participants of the ongoing ImmuneRACE study, and about 1,300 subjects contributed by 6 global collaborators. Where available, HLA class I and class II types were obtained from metadata supplied by the sample provider rather than from assay-based typing. On the study overall, not on this receptor specifically: The amount of clinical and demographic metadata varied by source and participant and was provided uncurated.

The collaborating institutions used their own protocols to collect whole blood in K2EDTA tubes. For TCRbeta analysis, collaborators shipped samples as frozen whole blood, isolated PBMCs, or DNA extracted from either of those sample types. The germline V gene yields SGHTA for CDR1 and FQGNSA for CDR2. Deletion took 1 base off V and 7 bases off J, with a span of 14 bases between the germline ends. CDR3 length: 15 amino acids, cysteine to phenylalanine. Left in the record is the CDR3 DNA by itself, 45 bases read in frame from the first base. The immunoSEQ Assay, a bias-controlled multiplex PCR, was used to amplify TCRbeta CDR3 regions from genomic DNA. As for the authors' bioinformatics: Nucleated cell counts per sample were estimated from amplification of reference gene primers within the assay. Sequence reads were collapsed and filtered to measure the absolute abundance of every unique TCRbeta CDR3 rearrangement. Productive Simpson clonality was computed per sample as the square root of Simpson's diversity index over productive rearrangements. TCRdb took over this immuneACCESS table, retaining in-frame rearrangements with V and J assigned. Such tables are incomplete; in checked studies, under half of the missing clones stem from an unresolved V gene, and the remainder is unexplained. V and J calls and clone size are as listed in that table; D and trimming were resolved from the DNA. Here the sample has about 120,000 clones; about 84% occur a single time. In total, the top ten clones hold 3.9% of the sample.

The sample was peripheral blood. The chain is encoded by TRBV7-2 joined to TRBJ2-1; D gene: possibly TRBD2, on 6 matching bases. The source is a man aged 55 to 70 with acute or convalescent COVID-19. The bases read TGTGCCAGCAGCTTAGGGGGAGCGGGTAGGAATGAGCAGTTCTTC. Its amino acids are CASSLGGAGRNEQFF.